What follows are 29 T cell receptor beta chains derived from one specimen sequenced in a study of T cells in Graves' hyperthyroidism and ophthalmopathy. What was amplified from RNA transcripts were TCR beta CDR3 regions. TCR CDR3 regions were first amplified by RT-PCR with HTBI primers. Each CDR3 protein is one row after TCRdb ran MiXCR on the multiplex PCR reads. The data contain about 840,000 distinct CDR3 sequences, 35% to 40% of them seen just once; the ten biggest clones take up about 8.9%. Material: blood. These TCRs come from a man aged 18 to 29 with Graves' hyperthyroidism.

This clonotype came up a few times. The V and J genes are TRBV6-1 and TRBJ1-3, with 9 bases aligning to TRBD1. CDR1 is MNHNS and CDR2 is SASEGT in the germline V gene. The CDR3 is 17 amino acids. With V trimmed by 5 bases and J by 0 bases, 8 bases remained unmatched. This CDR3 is CASSRTGTGSSGNTIYF. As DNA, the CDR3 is TGTGCCAGCAGTCGAACCGGGACAGGGAGCTCTGGAAACACCATATATTTT.

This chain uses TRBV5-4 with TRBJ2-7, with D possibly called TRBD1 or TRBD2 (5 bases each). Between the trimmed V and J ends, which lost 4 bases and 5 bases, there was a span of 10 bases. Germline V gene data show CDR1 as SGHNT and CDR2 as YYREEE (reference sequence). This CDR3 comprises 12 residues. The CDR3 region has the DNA TGTGCCAGCAGCAGGGACGTTGACGAGCAGTACTTC. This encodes CASSRDVDEQYF.

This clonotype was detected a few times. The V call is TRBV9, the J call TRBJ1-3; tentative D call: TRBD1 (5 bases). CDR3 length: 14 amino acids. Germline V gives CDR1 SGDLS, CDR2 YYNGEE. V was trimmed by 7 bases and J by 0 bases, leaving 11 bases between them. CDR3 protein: CASGGTYSGNTIYF. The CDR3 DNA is TGTGCCAGCGGAGGGACTTACTCTGGAAACACCATATATTTT. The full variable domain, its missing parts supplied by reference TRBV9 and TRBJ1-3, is DSGVTQTPKHLITATGQRVTLRCSPRSGDLSVYWYQQSLDQGLQFLIQYYNGEERAKGNILERFSAQQFPDLHSELNLSSLELGDSALYFCASGGTYSGNTIYFGEGSWLTVV.

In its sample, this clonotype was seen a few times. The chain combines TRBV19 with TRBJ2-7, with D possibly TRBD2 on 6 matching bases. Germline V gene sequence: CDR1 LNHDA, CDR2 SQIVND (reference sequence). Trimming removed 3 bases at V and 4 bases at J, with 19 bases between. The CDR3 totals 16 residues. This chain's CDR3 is CASSIGPLGLHYEQYF. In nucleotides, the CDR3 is TGTGCCAGTAGTATTGGCCCTCTTGGACTACATTACGAGCAGTACTTC.

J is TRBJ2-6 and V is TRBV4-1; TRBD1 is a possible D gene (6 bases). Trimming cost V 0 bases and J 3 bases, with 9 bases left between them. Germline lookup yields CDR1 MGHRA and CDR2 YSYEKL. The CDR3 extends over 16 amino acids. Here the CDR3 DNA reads TGCGCCAGCAGCCAAGATAAAGGGGGTGGGGCCAACGTCCTGACTTTC. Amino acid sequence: CASSQDKGGGANVLTF.

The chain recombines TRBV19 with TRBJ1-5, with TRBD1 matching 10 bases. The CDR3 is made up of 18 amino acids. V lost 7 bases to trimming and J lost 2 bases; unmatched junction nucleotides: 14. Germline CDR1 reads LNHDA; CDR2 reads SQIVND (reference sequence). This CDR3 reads CASTQGDGTGVGNQPQHF. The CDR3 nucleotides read TGTGCCAGTACCCAGGGTGACGGGACAGGGGTAGGCAATCAGCCCCAGCATTTT.

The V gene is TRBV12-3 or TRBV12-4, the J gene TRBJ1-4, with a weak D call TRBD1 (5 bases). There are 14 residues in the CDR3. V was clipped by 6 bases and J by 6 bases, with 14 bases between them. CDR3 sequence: CASSLGHVDEKLFF. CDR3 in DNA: TGTGCCAGCAGCCTCGGACACGTAGATGAAAAACTGTTTTTT.

The CDR3, as DNA: TGTGCCAGCAGCTTAACGGCAGCTCCCACCGGGGAGCTGTTTTTT. Residues: CASSLTAAPTGELFF. This sequence joins TRBV7-8 and TRBJ2-2, with D hard to call. Germline-derived CDR1 and CDR2 are SGHVS and FQNEAQ. Trimming removed 2 bases from V and 4 bases from J, with 11 bases in between. This CDR3 region has 15 residues.

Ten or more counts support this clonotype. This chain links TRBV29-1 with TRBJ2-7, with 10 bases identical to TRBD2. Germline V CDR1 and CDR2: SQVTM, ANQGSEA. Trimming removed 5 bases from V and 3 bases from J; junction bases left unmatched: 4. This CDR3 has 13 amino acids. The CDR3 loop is CSVSSGSFYEQYF. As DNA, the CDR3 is TGCAGCGTTTCTAGCGGGAGTTTCTACGAGCAGTACTTC.

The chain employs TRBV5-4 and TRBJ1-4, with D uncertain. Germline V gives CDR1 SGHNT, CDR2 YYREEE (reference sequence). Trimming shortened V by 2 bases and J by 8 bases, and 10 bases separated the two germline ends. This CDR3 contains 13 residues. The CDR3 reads CASSLVRPEKLFF. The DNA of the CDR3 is TGTGCCAGCAGCTTAGTAAGGCCGGAAAAACTGTTTTTT. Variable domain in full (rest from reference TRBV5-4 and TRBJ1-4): ETGVTQSPTHLIKTRGQQVTLRCSSQSGHNTVSWYQQALGQGPQFIFQYYREEENGRGNFPPRFSGLQFPNYSSELNVNALELDDSALYLCASSLVRPEKLFFGSGTQLSVL.

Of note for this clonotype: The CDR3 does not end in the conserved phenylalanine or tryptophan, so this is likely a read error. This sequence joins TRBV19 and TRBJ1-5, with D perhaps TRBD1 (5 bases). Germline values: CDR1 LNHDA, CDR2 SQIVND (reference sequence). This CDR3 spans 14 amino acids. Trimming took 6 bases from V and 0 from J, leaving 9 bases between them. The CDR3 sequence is CASRGGVSNQPQHL. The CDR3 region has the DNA TGTGCCAGTAGGGGGGGAGTTAGCAATCAGCCCCAGCATCTT.

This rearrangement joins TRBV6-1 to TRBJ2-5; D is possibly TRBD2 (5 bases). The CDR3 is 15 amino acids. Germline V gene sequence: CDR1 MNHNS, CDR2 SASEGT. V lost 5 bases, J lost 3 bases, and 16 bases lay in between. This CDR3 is CASSFHGLAEETQYF. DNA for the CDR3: TGTGCCAGCAGTTTCCACGGACTCGCTGAAGAGACCCAGTACTTC.

CDR3 nucleotide sequence: TGTGCCACCAGTGACCCCCCGGGAGCGGGAGGACGCACAGATACGCAGTATTTT. It codes for CATSDPPGAGGRTDTQYF. The chain recombines TRBV24-1 with TRBJ2-3; 9 bases are a match to TRBD2. Germline V CDR1 and CDR2: KGHDR, SFDVKD. The CDR3 contains 18 residues. The trim removed 4 bases at V and 1 base at J, leaving 11 bases unmatched.

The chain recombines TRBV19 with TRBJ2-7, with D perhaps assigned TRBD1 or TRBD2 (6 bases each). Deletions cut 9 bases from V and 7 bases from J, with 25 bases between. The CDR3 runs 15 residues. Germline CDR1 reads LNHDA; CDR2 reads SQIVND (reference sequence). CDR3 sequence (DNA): TGTGCCAGCAGTTTCTCCCCGACAGGAGGGGGGGAGCAGTACTTC. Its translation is CASSFSPTGGGEQYF.

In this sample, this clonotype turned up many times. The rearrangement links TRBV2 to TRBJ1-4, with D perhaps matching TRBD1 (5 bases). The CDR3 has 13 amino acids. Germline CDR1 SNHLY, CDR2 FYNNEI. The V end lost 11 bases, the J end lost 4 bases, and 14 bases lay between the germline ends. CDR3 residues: CAGSGSYNEKLFF. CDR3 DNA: TGTGCCGGATCAGGGAGTTATAATGAAAAACTGTTTTTT.

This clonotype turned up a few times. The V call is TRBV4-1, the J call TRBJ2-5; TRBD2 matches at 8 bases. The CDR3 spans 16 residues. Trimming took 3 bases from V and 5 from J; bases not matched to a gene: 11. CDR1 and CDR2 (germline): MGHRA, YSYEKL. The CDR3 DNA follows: TGCGCCAGCAGCCATGGGGAAGGACTAGCAGGGGAGACCCAGTACTTC. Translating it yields CASSHGEGLAGETQYF.

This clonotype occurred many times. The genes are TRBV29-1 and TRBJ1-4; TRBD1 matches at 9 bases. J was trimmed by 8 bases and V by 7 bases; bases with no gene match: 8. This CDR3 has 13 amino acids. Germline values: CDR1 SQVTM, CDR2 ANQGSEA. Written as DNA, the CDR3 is TGCAGCGCGGCGGGACAGGGAAACGAAAAACTGTTTTTT. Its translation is CSAAGQGNEKLFF.

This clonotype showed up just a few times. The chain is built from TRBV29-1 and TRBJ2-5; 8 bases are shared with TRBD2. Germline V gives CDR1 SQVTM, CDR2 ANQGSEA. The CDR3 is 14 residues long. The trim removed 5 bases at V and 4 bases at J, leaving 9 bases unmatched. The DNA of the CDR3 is TGCAGCGTTCAATCTCTGCTAGCGGGAGAGACCCAGTACTTC. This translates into CSVQSLLAGETQYF.

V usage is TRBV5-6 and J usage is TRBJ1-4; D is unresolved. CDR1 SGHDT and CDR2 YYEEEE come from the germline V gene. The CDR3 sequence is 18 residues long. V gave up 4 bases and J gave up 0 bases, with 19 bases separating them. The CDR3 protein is CASSQAGSGIATNEKLFF. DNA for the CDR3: TGTGCCAGCAGCCAAGCGGGTTCGGGTATTGCAACTAATGAAAAACTGTTTTTT.

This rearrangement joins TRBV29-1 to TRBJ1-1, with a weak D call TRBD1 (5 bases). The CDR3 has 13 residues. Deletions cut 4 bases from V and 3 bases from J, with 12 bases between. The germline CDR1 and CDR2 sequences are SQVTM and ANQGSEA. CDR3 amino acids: CSVGGAKDTEAFF. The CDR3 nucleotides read TGCAGCGTTGGTGGGGCGAAGGACACTGAAGCTTTCTTT.

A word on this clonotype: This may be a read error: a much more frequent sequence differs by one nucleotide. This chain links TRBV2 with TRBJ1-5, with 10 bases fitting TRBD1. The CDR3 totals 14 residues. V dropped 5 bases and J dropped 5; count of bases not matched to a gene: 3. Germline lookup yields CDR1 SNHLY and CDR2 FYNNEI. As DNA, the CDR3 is TGTGCCAGCAGTTACGGGACAGGGGATCAGCCCCAGCATTTT. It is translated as CASSYGTGDQPQHF.

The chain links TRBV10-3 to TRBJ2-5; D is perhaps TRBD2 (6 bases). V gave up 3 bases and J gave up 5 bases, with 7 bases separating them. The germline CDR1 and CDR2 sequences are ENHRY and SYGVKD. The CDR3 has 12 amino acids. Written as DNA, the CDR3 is TGTGCCATCAGTGATGGGGGGGAGACCCAGTACTTC. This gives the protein CAISDGGETQYF.

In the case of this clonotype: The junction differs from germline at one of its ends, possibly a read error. CDR3 DNA: TGTGCCAGCAGCCCCGGGACGGTTAGCAATCAGTCCCAGCATTTT. It yields the protein CASSPGTVSNQSQHF. This chain connects TRBV5-6 to TRBJ1-5, with D perhaps TRBD1 (5 bases). The CDR3 totals 15 residues. CDR1 is SGHDT and CDR2 is YYEEEE in the germline V gene. Full variable domain (rest looked up from reference TRBV5-6 and TRBJ1-5): DAGVTQSPTHLIKTRGQQVTLRCSPKSGHDTVSWYQQALGQGPQFIFQYYEEEERQRGNFPDRFSGHQFPNYSSELNVNALLLGDSALYLCASSPGTVSNQSQHFGDGTRLSIL.

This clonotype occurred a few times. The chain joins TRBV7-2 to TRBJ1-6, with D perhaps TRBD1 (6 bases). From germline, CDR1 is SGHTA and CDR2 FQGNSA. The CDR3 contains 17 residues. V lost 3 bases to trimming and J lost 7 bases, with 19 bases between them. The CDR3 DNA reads TGTGCCAGCAGCTTGGGGGCACCGGGACGGTACAATTCACCCCTCCACTTT. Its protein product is CASSLGAPGRYNSPLHF.

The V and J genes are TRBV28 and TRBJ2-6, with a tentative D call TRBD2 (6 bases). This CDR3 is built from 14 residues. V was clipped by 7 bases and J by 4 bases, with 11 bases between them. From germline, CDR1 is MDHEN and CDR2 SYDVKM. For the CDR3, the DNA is TGTGCCAGCATAGCGGTGGCGGGGGCCAACGTCCTGACTTTC. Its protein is CASIAVAGANVLTF.

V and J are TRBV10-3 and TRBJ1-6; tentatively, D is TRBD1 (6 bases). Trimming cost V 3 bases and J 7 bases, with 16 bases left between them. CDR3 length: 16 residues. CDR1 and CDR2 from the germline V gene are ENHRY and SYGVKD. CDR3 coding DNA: TGTGCCATCAGTGACGGACAGTCAAGGGAGAATTCACCCCTCCACTTT. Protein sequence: CAISDGQSRENSPLHF.

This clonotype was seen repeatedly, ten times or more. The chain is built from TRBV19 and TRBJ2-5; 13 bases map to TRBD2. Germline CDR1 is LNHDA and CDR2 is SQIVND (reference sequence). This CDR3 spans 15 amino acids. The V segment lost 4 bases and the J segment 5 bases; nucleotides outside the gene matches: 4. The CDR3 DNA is TGTGCCAGTAGTAGACTAGCGGGAGGATGGGAGACCCAGTACTTC. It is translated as CASSRLAGGWETQYF.

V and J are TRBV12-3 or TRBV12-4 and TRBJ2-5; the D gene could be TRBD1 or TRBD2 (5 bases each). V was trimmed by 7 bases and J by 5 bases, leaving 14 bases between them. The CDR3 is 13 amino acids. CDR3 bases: TGTGCCAGCATGAGGGCAGGGATGGAGACCCAGTACTTC. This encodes CASMRAGMETQYF.

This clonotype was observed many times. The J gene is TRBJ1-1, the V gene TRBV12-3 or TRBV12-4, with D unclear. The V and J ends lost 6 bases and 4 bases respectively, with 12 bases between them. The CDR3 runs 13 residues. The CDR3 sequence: CASSLALGTEAFF. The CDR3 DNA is TGTGCCAGCAGCTTGGCGTTGGGCACTGAAGCTTTCTTT.